One and the same sample provided the 15 T cell receptor beta chains below, sequenced in a study of beta chain features in type 1 diabetes (dated by TCRdb to 2017 to 2018). Library generation was performed with the immunoSEQ multiplex PCR assay. The High Capacity cDNA Reverse Transcription Kit was used to reverse transcribe all of the isolated RNA, meaning that expressed TCRB transcripts were what got sequenced. In TCRdb, the immuneACCESS table is reduced to in-frame sequences with V and J assigned. These tables do not hold every clone; where another copy was compared, an unresolved V gene accounts for under half, and the others remain unexplained. Recorded for this sample are around 430,000 clones; 30% of them occurred a single time. The top ten constitute 0.06% to 0.07% of the sample. The specimen sequenced was naive CD4+ T cells from blood. What this sample's cell subset or site label stands for: true naive CD4+ T cells. These receptors all come from a man between 18 and 29 years old in good health.

This clone was observed a handful of times. The rearrangement links TRBV5-1 to TRBJ2-1, with 7 bases lining up with TRBD2. Germline-derived CDR1 and CDR2 are SGHRS and YFSETQ. V lost 0 bases, J lost 5 bases, and 8 bases stayed unmatched. There are 16 residues in the CDR3. The CDR3 loop reads CASSLVSGGIDNEQFF. For the CDR3, the DNA is TGCGCCAGCAGCTTGGTGTCCGGGGGGATCGACAATGAGCAGTTCTTC.

The chain links TRBV28 to TRBJ2-5, with D perhaps given as TRBD1 or TRBD2 (5 bases each). Germline-derived CDR1 and CDR2 are MDHEN and SYDVKM. The CDR3 has 14 residues. Trimming removed 4 bases at V and 4 bases at J, with 13 bases between. The CDR3 nucleotides are TGTGCCAGCAGTTCCCCGGGACGATCAGAGACCCAGTACTTC. It translates to CASSSPGRSETQYF.

CDR3 loop: CASSQPTSGSTDTQYF. The CDR3 DNA reads TGCGCCAGCAGCCAACCCACTAGCGGGAGCACAGATACGCAGTATTTT. The chain joins TRBV4-1 to TRBJ2-3; 9 nucleotides agree with TRBD2. Germline loops: CDR1 MGHRA, CDR2 YSYEKL. This CDR3 region has 16 residues. V trimming: 2 bases; J trimming: 0 bases; junction bases outside the gene matches: 3.

This clone has just a few counts. CDR3 loop: CAISESASGEETQYF. CDR3 in DNA: TGTGCCATCAGTGAGTCGGCTAGCGGAGAAGAGACCCAGTACTTC. The chain is built from TRBV10-3 and TRBJ2-5, with 7 bases lining up with TRBD2. The CDR3 has 15 amino acids. Trimming removed 0 bases from V and 3 bases from J; junction bases left unmatched: 4. The germline V gene encodes CDR1 ENHRY and CDR2 SYGVKD.

The chain employs TRBV28 and TRBJ1-1, with unresolved D. V shed 2 bases and J shed 4 bases, with 11 bases lying between them. CDR1 MDHEN and CDR2 SYDVKM come from the germline V gene. The CDR3 runs 14 residues. CDR3 DNA sequence: TGTGCCAGCAGTTTAATTGAGGGTACCACTGAAGCTTTCTTT. Amino acid sequence: CASSLIEGTTEAFF.

The rearrangement uses TRBV9 and TRBJ1-1; D perhaps matches TRBD1 (6 bases). Trimming left V 2 bases short and J 3 bases short, with 11 bases between. The CDR3 is 14 residues long. Germline CDR1 SGDLS, CDR2 YYNGEE. The CDR3 reads CASSVSGQHTEAFF. For the CDR3, the DNA is TGTGCCAGCAGCGTTTCAGGACAGCACACTGAAGCTTTCTTT. The variable domain in full, with the rest retrieved from reference TRBV9 and TRBJ1-1, is DSGVTQTPKHLITATGQRVTLRCSPRSGDLSVYWYQQSLDQGLQFLIQYYNGEERAKGNILERFSAQQFPDLHSELNLSSLELGDSALYFCASSVSGQHTEAFFGQGTRLTVV.

This clone was detected only a few times. This chain links TRBV19 with TRBJ2-7; TRBD1 or TRBD2 may be the D gene (5 bases each). The CDR3 has 13 amino acids. The germline gives CDR1 LNHDA, CDR2 SQIVND (reference sequence). The V end lost 4 bases, the J end lost 3 bases, and 10 bases lay between the germline ends. CDR3 region: CASSTGPGYEQYF. CDR3 DNA sequence: TGTGCCAGTAGTACGGGACCCGGCTACGAGCAGTACTTC.

This clone was counted once. This rearrangement joins TRBV29-1 to TRBJ1-6, with 9 nucleotides matching TRBD1. This CDR3 contains 13 residues. V shed 7 bases, J shed 6 bases, and the junction held 4 bases outside the gene matches. CDR1 and CDR2 (germline): SQVTM, ANQGSEA. The DNA for the CDR3 is TGCAGCGCCGCGACAGGGGGTAATTCACCCCTCCACTTT. Translated: CSAATGGNSPLHF.

The chain joins TRBV5-4 to TRBJ2-3; possibly TRBD2 for D (6 bases). The CDR3 is made up of 12 amino acids. Deletions cut 4 bases from V and 7 bases from J, with 10 bases between. Germline CDR1 and CDR2: SGHNT and YYREEE (reference sequence). The CDR3: CASSTTSNTQYF. In nucleotides, the CDR3 is TGTGCCAGCAGCACGACTAGTAATACGCAGTATTTT. Filled out from reference TRBV5-4 and TRBJ2-3, the complete variable domain reads ETGVTQSPTHLIKTRGQQVTLRCSSQSGHNTVSWYQQALGQGPQFIFQYYREEENGRGNFPPRFSGLQFPNYSSELNVNALELDDSALYLCASSTTSNTQYFGPGTRLTVL.

This clone was seen only a few times. Here the CDR3 DNA reads TGTGCCAGCAACCTAGCGGGAGTCGCCTACGAGCAGTACTTC. Translating gives CASNLAGVAYEQYF. V is TRBV6-6 and J is TRBJ2-7; 10 bases are shared with TRBD2. There are 14 residues in the CDR3. The V gene's germline CDR1 is MNHNY and CDR2 SVGAGI (reference sequence). The junction had 5 bases not matched to a gene; V was cut back by 7 bases and J by 2 bases.

The CDR3 loop is CSGGDRVPGELFF. CDR3 DNA sequence: TGCAGCGGAGGGGACAGGGTCCCCGGGGAGCTGTTTTTT. The chain recombines TRBV29-1 with TRBJ2-2, with TRBD1 matching 9 bases. The CDR3 contains 13 residues. The ends lost 7 bases at V and 6 bases at J; junction bases unmatched: 6. CDR1 SQVTM and CDR2 ANQGSEA come from the germline V gene.

The sample holds a few counts of this clone. The chain recombines TRBV7-9 with TRBJ2-3, with D perhaps assigned TRBD1 or TRBD2 (5 bases each). Per the germline V gene, CDR1 is SEHNR and CDR2 is FQNEAQ (reference sequence). Between the trimmed V and J ends, which lost 5 bases and 7 bases, there was a span of 16 bases. The CDR3 runs 14 residues. In DNA form, the CDR3 reads TGTGCCAGCAGCCCTTCTTTGGGGGAAAATACGCAGTATTTT. Protein sequence: CASSPSLGENTQYF.

The rearrangement uses TRBV10-3 and TRBJ2-6; D possibly corresponds to TRBD2 (5 bases). V was shortened by 10 bases and J by 0 bases, with 16 bases between the two germline ends. Germline values: CDR1 ENHRY, CDR2 SYGVKD. The CDR3 totals 16 residues. The CDR3, as DNA: TGTGCCACCGGGATGGTCGGGAACTCTGGGGCCAACGTCCTGACTTTC. Translated, it gives CATGMVGNSGANVLTF.

This clone was seen more than once but under ten times. The chain is built from TRBV9 and TRBJ2-7, with 7 bases identical to TRBD2. The J segment lost 0 bases and the V segment lost 3 bases, leaving 15 bases of the junction unmatched. Germline assignment: CDR1 SGDLS and CDR2 YYNGEE. The CDR3 is 18 amino acids. CDR3 protein: CASSAGASGVFGSYEQYF. CDR3 bases: TGTGCCAGCAGCGCCGGGGCTAGCGGAGTGTTTGGCTCCTACGAGCAGTACTTC.

The V call is TRBV7-9, the J call TRBJ2-7; D is unresolved. CDR1 is SEHNR, CDR2 FQNEAQ, per germline (reference sequence). V was trimmed by 5 bases and J by 3 bases, leaving 8 bases between them. The CDR3 runs 12 residues. In nucleotides, the CDR3 is TGTGCCAGCAGCCCTCAGAACTACGAGCAGTACTTC. Encoded protein: CASSPQNYEQYF.